A selection of T cell receptor beta chains follows, all from one sample in a study of OX40 agonist ivuxolimab in advanced cancers. Generated by immunoSEQ multiplex PCR, the TCRdb table keeps only in-frame clones and is missing some. Of roughly 75,000 clones in the sample, 86% were seen once. The specimen comprised CD4+ or CD8+ T cells sorted from blood, sampled in a trial of the OX40 agonist ivuxolimab. These receptors were collected from an adult with an advanced solid tumor such as melanoma, head and neck, liver or kidney cancer. CDR3s include the opening cysteine and the closing phenylalanine or tryptophan. The order of the fields is clone size, V gene, J gene, CDR3 protein. Clone size is shown for a subset of rows, as once, few, many or a class of expanded clone.

clone size: once; V gene: TRBV6-6; J gene: TRBJ2-7; CDR3 protein: CASSYFVSSYEQYF
clone size: NA; V gene: TRBV7-8; J gene: TRBJ2-7; CDR3 protein: CASSLSSGRPYEQYF
clone size: once; V gene: TRBV11-2; J gene: TRBJ1-1; CDR3 protein: CASYVSGDRDTEAFF
clone size: NA; V gene: TRBV5-4; J gene: TRBJ2-6; CDR3 protein: CASSLEWTGGHGANVLTF
clone size: NA; V gene: TRBV6-5; J gene: TRBJ1-1; CDR3 protein: CASSHRDRGERAFF
clone size: NA; V gene: TRBV7-6; J gene: TRBJ2-1; CDR3 protein: CASSAEWGYNEQFF
clone size: NA; V gene: TRBV15; J gene: TRBJ2-2; CDR3 protein: CATSIGTGAGELFF
clone size: NA; V gene: TRBV7-9; J gene: TRBJ1-6; CDR3 protein: CASSRIAGGGNSPLHF
clone size: NA; V gene: TRBV5-1; J gene: TRBJ2-5; CDR3 protein: CASSFSEETQYF
clone size: NA; V gene: TRBV11-1; J gene: TRBJ2-1; CDR3 protein: CASSAIGERADEQFF
clone size: NA; V gene: TRBV27; J gene: TRBJ2-2; CDR3 protein: CASSFEGQGFNTGELFF
clone size: NA; V gene: TRBV18; J gene: TRBJ1-2; CDR3 protein: CASSVVGTAVSRNYGYTF
clone size: NA; V gene: TRBV12-5; J gene: TRBJ2-7; CDR3 protein: CARLRLRGPSAYEQYF
clone size: NA; V gene: TRBV19; J gene: TRBJ2-2; CDR3 protein: CATNRGGGITGELFF
clone size: NA; V gene: TRBV30; J gene: TRBJ1-4; CDR3 protein: CAWSTGFQEKLFF
clone size: once; V gene: TRBV14; J gene: TRBJ2-7; CDR3 protein: CASSPKVRPNIYEQYF
clone size: NA; V gene: TRBV6-5; J gene: TRBJ1-1; CDR3 protein: CASSYLGTGRTEAFF
clone size: NA; V gene: TRBV5-4; J gene: TRBJ1-1; CDR3 protein: CASSLGLGGVNTEAFF
clone size: NA; V gene: TRBV30; J gene: TRBJ2-5; CDR3 protein: CAWSVERHRTETQYF
clone size: NA; V gene: TRBV2; J gene: TRBJ2-1; CDR3 protein: CASSERLAGLNEQFF
clone size: once; V gene: TRBV27; J gene: TRBJ2-7; CDR3 protein: CASSSWGGKDEQYF
clone size: NA; V gene: TRBV19; J gene: TRBJ2-3; CDR3 protein: CASSTLAGLTPTDTQYF
clone size: NA; V gene: TRBV20-1; J gene: TRBJ2-5; CDR3 protein: CSTDTEETQYF
clone size: few; V gene: TRBV7-9; J gene: TRBJ2-5; CDR3 protein: CASRSSGGETQYF
clone size: NA; V gene: TRBV5-1; J gene: TRBJ2-2; CDR3 protein: CASSLQGASGELFF
clone size: NA; V gene: TRBV9; J gene: TRBJ1-1; CDR3 protein: CASSVASMNTEAFF
clone size: NA; V gene: TRBV6-1; J gene: TRBJ1-2; CDR3 protein: CASSVRVGATNYGYTF
clone size: NA; V gene: TRBV10-3; J gene: TRBJ2-5; CDR3 protein: CAISEAGEGETQYF
clone size: NA; V gene: TRBV18; J gene: TRBJ1-2; CDR3 protein: CASSGDQLYYGYTF
clone size: NA; V gene: TRBV7-2; J gene: TRBJ1-4; CDR3 protein: CASSKGAGAHEKLFF
clone size: NA; V gene: TRBV14; J gene: TRBJ1-2; CDR3 protein: CASSQARYGYTF
clone size: NA; V gene: TRBV5-4; J gene: TRBJ2-3; CDR3 protein: CASSLEGQGTGADTQYF
clone size: few; V gene: TRBV19; J gene: TRBJ2-7; CDR3 protein: CASTPDRGGGEQYF
clone size: NA; V gene: TRBV27; J gene: NA; CDR3 protein: CASSPTVMPPVREQYF
clone size: NA; V gene: TRBV2; J gene: TRBJ2-7; CDR3 protein: CASRPGTGLYEQYF
clone size: NA; V gene: TRBV7-2; J gene: TRBJ2-5; CDR3 protein: CASSLGAGQETQYF
clone size: NA; V gene: TRBV9; J gene: TRBJ2-1; CDR3 protein: CASSSAGAGEQFF
clone size: NA; V gene: TRBV4-2; J gene: TRBJ2-7; CDR3 protein: CASSQDTASGVYEQYF
clone size: NA; V gene: TRBV2; J gene: TRBJ2-5; CDR3 protein: CASRGGPQETQYF
clone size: NA; V gene: TRBV5-1; J gene: TRBJ1-4; CDR3 protein: CASSLGQSNEKLFF
clone size: NA; V gene: TRBV20-1; J gene: TRBJ2-1; CDR3 protein: CSAPSNEQFF
clone size: NA; V gene: TRBV5-3; J gene: TRBJ2-4; CDR3 protein: CARSLEASGSSLAKNIQYF
clone size: NA; V gene: TRBV7-3; J gene: TRBJ2-6; CDR3 protein: CASRSGQAAAGANVLTF
clone size: NA; V gene: TRBV7-9; J gene: TRBJ1-2; CDR3 protein: CASTETGPYGYTF
clone size: NA; V gene: TRBV9; J gene: TRBJ1-5; CDR3 protein: CASSRDSNQPQHF
clone size: NA; V gene: TRBV10-1; J gene: TRBJ2-7; CDR3 protein: CASSEQGKLYEQYF
clone size: once; V gene: TRBV5-4; J gene: TRBJ2-1; CDR3 protein: CASSPGMGGDNEQFF